A single sample gave rise to the 3 T cell receptor beta chains below, sequenced in a study of blood T cell repertoires in COVID-19. Here immunoSEQ multiplex PCR was the method, and the copy in TCRdb shows in-frame clones only, minus some. The table lists around 110,000 clones, around 92% of them singletons, with 4.9% in the top ten. Material for sequencing was peripheral blood. The receptors originated from a man aged 35 to 55 with active or convalescent COVID-19.

The rearrangement links TRBV7-2 to TRBJ1-2; 8 nucleotides match TRBD1. Germline CDR1 is SGHTA and CDR2 is FQGNSA. The junction had 8 bases not matched to a gene; V was cut back by 4 bases and J by 7 bases. The CDR3 is 14 amino acids. CDR3 residues: CASSSNTGGGGYTF. Here the CDR3 DNA reads TGTGCCAGCAGCTCAAATACAGGGGGAGGTGGCTACACCTTC.

This clone showed up just once. The chain links TRBV6-5 to TRBJ2-3, with 11 bases matching TRBD2. With 7 bases clipped from V and 1 base from J, the junction kept 4 bases outside the gene matches. The CDR3 is 15 residues long. From germline, CDR1 is MNHEY and CDR2 SVGAGI. Here the CDR3 reads CASTPLAGGTDTQYF. As DNA, the CDR3 is TGTGCCAGCACTCCACTAGCGGGAGGCACAGATACGCAGTATTTT.

This clone was recorded only once. The rearrangement joins TRBV3-1 (or the pseudogene TRBV3-2) to TRBJ2-1; 9 positions agree with TRBD2. Germline V gene sequence: CDR1 LGHDT, CDR2 YNNKEL (reference sequence). The trim removed 3 bases at V and 0 bases at J, leaving 6 bases unmatched. The CDR3 runs 17 residues. The CDR3 loop is CASSHRLAGYSYNEQFF. CDR3 in DNA: TGTGCCAGCAGCCACAGGCTAGCGGGATACTCCTACAATGAGCAGTTCTTC.